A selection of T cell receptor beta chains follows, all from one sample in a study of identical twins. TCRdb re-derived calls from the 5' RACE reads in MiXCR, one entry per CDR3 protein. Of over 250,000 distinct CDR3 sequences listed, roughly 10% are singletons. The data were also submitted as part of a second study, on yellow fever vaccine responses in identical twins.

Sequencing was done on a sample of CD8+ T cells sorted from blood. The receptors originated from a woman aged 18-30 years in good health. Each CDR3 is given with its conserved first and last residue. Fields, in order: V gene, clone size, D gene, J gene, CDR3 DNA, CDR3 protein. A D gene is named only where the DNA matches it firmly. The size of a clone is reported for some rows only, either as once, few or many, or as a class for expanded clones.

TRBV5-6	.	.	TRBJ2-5	TGTGCCAGCAGCTTACTAGGGGCAGGGGTACGAGAGACCCAGTACTTC	CASSLLGAGVRETQYF
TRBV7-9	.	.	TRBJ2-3	TGTGCCAGCAGCCCCACATTGGATACGCAGTATTTT	CASSPTLDTQYF
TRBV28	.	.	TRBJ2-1	TGTGCCAGCAGTTTTCAAGAGGCGATGTACAATGAGCAGTTCTTC	CASSFQEAMYNEQFF
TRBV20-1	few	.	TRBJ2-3	TGCAGTGCTAGTTGGGGATCCCCAGATACGCAGTATTTT	CSASWGSPDTQYF
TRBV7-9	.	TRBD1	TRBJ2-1	TGTGCCAGCAGCTTGTCGGTGGGACAGTCCTACAATGAGCAGTTCTTC	CASSLSVGQSYNEQFF
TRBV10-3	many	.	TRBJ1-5	TGTGCCATCAAGGCGGAGGGGAGCAATCAGCCCCAGCATTTT	CAIKAEGSNQPQHF
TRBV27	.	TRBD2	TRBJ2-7	TGTGCCAGCAGTTTTGGACTAGCGGGTGGGGTCTACGAGCAGTACTTC	CASSFGLAGGVYEQYF
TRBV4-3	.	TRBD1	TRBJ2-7	TGCGCCAGCAGCCAAGATAATGACAGGGCCTACGAGCAGTACTTC	CASSQDNDRAYEQYF
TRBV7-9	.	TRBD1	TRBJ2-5	TGTGCCAGCATCCGGACAGGGGGTGAAGAGACCCAGTACTTC	CASIRTGGEETQYF
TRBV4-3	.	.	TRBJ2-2	TGCGCCAGCAGCCAAGATGAAGGGGGGGGGCCCGGAACCGGGGAGCTGTTTTTT	CASSQDEGGGPGTGELFF
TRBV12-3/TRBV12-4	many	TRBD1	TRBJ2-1	TGTGCCAGCAGCCCCAGACAGGGGGCCTACAATGAGCAGTTCTTC	CASSPRQGAYNEQFF
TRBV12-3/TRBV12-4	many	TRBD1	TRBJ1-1	TGTGCCAGCAGTCTGAATACAGGGGTCACTGAAGCTTTCTTT	CASSLNTGVTEAFF
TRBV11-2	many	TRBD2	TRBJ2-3	TGTGCCAGCACTCACCGGGACTACATATGGGATACGCAGTATTTT	CASTHRDYIWDTQYF
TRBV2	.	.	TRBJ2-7	TGTGCCAGCAGTCCCCTACTAGATTCCTACGAGCAGTACTTC	CASSPLLDSYEQYF
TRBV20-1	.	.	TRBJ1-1	TGCAGTGCTAGCATCGATGGGGAGAGCACTGAAGCTTTCTTT	CSASIDGESTEAFF
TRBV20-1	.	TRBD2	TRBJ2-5	TGCAGTGCTAGAGATCTGGAGACTAGCGGGGGTTACCAAGAGACCCAGTACTTC	CSARDLETSGGYQETQYF
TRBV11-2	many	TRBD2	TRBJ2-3	TGTGCCAGCAGCGTTTCCGGGACTAGCGGGAGGGCCAGAACAGATACGCAGTATTTT	CASSVSGTSGRARTDTQYF
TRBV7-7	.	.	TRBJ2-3	TGTGCTAGCAGCTTAAATGGAGGGGAGGCAGATACGCAGTATTTT	CASSLNGGEADTQYF
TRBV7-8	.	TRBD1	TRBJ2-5	TGTGCCAGCAGCCGGAGTAAGACAGGGGGAAAAGAGACCCAGTACTTC	CASSRSKTGGKETQYF
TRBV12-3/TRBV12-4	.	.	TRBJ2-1	TGTGCCAGCAGTCTCGGACTCCTACCGGAGGGGCGGTTCTTC	CASSLGLLPEGRFF
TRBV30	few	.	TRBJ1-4	TGTGCCTGGAGTGTAGATGATCAAAAACTGTTTTTT	CAWSVDDQKLFF
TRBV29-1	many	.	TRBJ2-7	TGCAGCGTTCATCTTCCAGGGGTCTACGAGCAGTACTTC	CSVHLPGVYEQYF
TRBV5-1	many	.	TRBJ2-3	TGCGCCAGCAGCGACGTCGTCACTGGCACAGATACGCAGTATTTT	CASSDVVTGTDTQYF
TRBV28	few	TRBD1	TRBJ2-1	TGTGCCAGCAGTTCGACAGGGGGGGTTTTCTCCTACAATGAGCAGTTCTTC	CASSSTGGVFSYNEQFF
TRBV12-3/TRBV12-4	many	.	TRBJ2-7	TGTGCCAGCAGTTTATCACCCTCGGGACTCGGCTACGAGCAGTACTTC	CASSLSPSGLGYEQYF
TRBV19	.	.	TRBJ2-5	TGTGCCAGTAGCCTCGGTAATAGCGAGACCCAGTACTTC	CASSLGNSETQYF
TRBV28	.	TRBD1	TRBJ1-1	TGTGCCAGCAGTTTCTCGCTTTTCCGGGACAGAGAGGGGCACGCTTTCTTT	CASSFSLFRDREGHAFF
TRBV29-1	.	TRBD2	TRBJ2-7	TGCAGCGTTGCTCGGGTTGGTAGCGGGATAACCTACGAGCAGTACTTC	CSVARVGSGITYEQYF